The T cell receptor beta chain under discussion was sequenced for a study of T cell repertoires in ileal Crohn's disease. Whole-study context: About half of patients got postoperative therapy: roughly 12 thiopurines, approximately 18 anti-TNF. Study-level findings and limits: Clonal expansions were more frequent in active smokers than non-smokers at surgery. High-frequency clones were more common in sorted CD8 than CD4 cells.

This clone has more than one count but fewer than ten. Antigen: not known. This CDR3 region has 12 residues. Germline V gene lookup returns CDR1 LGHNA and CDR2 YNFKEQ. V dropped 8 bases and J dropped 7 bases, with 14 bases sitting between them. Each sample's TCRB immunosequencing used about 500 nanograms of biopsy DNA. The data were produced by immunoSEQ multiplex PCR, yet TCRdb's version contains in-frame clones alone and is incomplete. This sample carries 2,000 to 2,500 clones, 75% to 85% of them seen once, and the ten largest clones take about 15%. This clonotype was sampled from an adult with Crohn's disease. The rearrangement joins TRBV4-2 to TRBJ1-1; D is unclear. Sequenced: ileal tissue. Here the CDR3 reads CASYSPGIEAFF. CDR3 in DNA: TGTGCCAGCTACTCCCCGGGAATTGAAGCTTTCTTT.